This T cell receptor (beta chain) is drawn from a study of shared clonotypes between healthy human individuals. The trim removed 4 bases at V and 0 bases at J, leaving 16 bases unmatched. The germline V gene has CDR1 SGHNT and CDR2 YYREEE (reference sequence). CDR3 length: 20 amino acids. Clones were sequenced by immunoSEQ multiplex PCR, and TCRdb holds only the in-frame ones, with some missing. The table includes more than 600,000 clones, about 92% detected once. CD45RO negativity and positive selection for CCR7 defined naive CD8 cells, a population that excluded terminally differentiated effector memory CD45RA+ cells.

The source is a young man in good health. Sequenced: naive CD8+ T cells sorted from blood. This chain connects TRBV5-4 to TRBJ2-3, with 11 bases identical to TRBD2. The CDR3 DNA follows: TGTGCCAGCAGCCCCGGACTAGCGGGCCAATTCAAGACTAGCACAGATACGCAGTATTTT. It encodes CASSPGLAGQFKTSTDTQYF.